This T cell receptor (beta chain) was found in a study of T-cell memory formation after mild COVID-19. Turning to the study itself: TCR clusters showed largely donor specificity. Notes on the study in general: Among CD4+ contracting clones, most were CM and EM, and CD8+ ones EMRA. Some SARS-CoV-2-responding clones were already detected in memory before infection.

Comment on this clonotype: Antigen specificity is unknown.

The 5'RACE method, run with constant-segment primers, produced TCR alpha and TCR beta cDNA libraries (carrying sample barcodes and UMIs). TCRdb called the 5' RACE reads again in MiXCR, with one record for every CDR3 protein. The data hold 200,000 or so distinct CDR3 sequences, with just over 9.5% observed a single time. Germline V gene data show CDR1 as MDHEN and CDR2 as SYDVKM. This CDR3 contains 15 residues. J lost 3 bases, V lost 5 bases, and 10 bases had no gene match. Sequencing input: PBMCs or a T cell subset sorted from them (not recorded which). This chain links TRBV28 with TRBJ2-7; 7 bases align to TRBD2. The receptor was isolated from a man between 18 and 35 years old who had mild COVID-19 (a few samples of this study predate the infection). Cell type and time point are not known. The CDR3 reads CASSPGGAGRYEQYF. Here the CDR3 DNA reads TGTGCCAGCAGTCCGGGGGGAGCGGGGCGCTACGAGCAGTACTTC.